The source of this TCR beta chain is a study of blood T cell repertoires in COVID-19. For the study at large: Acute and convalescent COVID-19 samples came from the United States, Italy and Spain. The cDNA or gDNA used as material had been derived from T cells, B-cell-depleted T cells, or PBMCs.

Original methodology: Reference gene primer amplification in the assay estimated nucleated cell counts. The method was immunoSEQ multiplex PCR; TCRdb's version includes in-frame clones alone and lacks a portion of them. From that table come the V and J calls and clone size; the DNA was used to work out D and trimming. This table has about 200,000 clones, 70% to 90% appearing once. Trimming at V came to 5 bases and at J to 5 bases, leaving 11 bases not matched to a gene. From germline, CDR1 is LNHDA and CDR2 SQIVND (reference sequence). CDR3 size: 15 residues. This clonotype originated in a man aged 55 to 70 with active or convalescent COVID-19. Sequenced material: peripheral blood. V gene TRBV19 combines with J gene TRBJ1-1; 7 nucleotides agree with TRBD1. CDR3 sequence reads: CASSAWDSFSTEAFF. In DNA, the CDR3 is TGTGCCAGTAGTGCCTGGGACAGCTTTTCTACTGAAGCTTTCTTT.